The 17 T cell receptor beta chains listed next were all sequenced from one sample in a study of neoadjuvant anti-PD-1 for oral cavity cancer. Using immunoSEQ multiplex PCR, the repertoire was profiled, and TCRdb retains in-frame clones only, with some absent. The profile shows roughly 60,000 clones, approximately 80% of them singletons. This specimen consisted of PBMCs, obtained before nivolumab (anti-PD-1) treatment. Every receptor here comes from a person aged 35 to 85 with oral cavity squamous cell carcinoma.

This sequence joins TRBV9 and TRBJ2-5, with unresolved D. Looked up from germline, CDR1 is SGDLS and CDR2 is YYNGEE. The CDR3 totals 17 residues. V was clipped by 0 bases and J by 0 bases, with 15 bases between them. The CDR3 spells CASSVGLRVQNQETQYF. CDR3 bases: TGTGCCAGCAGCGTAGGACTTCGCGTACAAAACCAAGAGACCCAGTACTTC. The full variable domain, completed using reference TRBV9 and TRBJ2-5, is DSGVTQTPKHLITATGQRVTLRCSPRSGDLSVYWYQQSLDQGLQFLIQYYNGEERAKGNILERFSAQQFPDLHSELNLSSLELGDSALYFCASSVGLRVQNQETQYFGPGTRLLVL.

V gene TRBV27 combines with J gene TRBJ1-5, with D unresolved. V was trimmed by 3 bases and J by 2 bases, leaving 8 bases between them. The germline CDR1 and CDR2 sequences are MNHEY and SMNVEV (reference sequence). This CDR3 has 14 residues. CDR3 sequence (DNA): TGTGCCAGCAGTTTGCAAAGGGGCAATCAGCCCCAGCATTTT. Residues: CASSLQRGNQPQHF.

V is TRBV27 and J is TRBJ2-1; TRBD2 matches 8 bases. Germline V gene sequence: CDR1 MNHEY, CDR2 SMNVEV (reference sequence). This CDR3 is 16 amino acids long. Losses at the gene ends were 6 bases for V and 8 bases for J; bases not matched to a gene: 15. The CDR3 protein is CASSHVAGRTFHEQFF. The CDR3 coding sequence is TGTGCCAGCAGCCATGTAGCGGGGAGGACGTTTCATGAGCAGTTCTTC.

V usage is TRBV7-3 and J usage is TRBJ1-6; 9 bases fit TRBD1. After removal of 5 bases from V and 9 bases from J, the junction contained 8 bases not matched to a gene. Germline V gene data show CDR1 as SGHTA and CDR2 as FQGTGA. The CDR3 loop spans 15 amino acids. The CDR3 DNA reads TGTGCCAGCAGCCTTTCGGGACAGGGAGTTTCACCCCTCCACTTT. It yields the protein CASSLSGQGVSPLHF. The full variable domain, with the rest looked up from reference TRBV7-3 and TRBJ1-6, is GAGVSQTPSNKVTEKGKYVELRCDPISGHTALYWYRQSLGQGPEFLIYFQGTGAADDSGLPNDRFFAVRPEGSVSTLKIQRTERGDSAVYLCASSLSGQGVSPLHFGNGTRLTVT.

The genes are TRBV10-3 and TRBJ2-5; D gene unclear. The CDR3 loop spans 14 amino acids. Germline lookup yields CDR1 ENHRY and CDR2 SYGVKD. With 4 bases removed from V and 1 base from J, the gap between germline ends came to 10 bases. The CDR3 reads CAISAGSAQETQYF. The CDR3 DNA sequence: TGTGCCATCAGTGCTGGAAGCGCCCAAGAGACCCAGTACTTC.

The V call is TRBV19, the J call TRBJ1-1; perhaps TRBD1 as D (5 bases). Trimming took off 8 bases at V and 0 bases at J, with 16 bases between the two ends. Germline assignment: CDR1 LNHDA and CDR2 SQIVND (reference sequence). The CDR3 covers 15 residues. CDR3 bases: TGTGCCAGTGATAATCCGGGACGGTTGAACACTGAAGCTTTCTTT. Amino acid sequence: CASDNPGRLNTEAFF.

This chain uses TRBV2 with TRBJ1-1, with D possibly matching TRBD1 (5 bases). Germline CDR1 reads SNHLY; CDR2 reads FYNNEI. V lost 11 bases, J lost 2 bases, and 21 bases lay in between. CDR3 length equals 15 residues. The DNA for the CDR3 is TGTGCCGGGGCTAGATCGAGGGGACGAAACACTGAAGCTTTCTTT. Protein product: CAGARSRGRNTEAFF. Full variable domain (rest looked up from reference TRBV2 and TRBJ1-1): EPEVTQTPSHQVTQMGQEVILRCVPISNHLYFYWYRQILGQKVEFLVSFYNNEISEKSEIFDDQFSVERPDGSNFTLKIRSTKLEDSAMYFCAGARSRGRNTEAFFGQGTRLTVV.

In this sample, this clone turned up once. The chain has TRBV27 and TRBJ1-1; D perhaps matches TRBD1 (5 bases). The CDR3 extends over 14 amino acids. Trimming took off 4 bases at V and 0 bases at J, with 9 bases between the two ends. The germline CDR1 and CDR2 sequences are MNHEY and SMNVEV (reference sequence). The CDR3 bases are TGTGCCAGCAGTTCACAGGTTATGAACACTGAAGCTTTCTTT. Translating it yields CASSSQVMNTEAFF.

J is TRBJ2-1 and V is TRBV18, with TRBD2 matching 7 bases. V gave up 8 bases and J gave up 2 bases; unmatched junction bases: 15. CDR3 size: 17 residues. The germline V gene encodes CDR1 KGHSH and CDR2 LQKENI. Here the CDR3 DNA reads TGTGCCAGCACCACGTCGGAAGGCGGGAGTACCTACAATGAGCAGTTCTTC. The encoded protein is CASTTSEGGSTYNEQFF. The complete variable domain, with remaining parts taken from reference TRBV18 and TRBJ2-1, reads NAGVMQNPRHLVRRRGQEARLRCSPMKGHSHVYWYRQLPEEGLKFMVYLQKENIIDESGMPKERFSAEFPKEGPSILRIQQVVRGDSAAYFCASTTSEGGSTYNEQFFGPGTRLTVL.

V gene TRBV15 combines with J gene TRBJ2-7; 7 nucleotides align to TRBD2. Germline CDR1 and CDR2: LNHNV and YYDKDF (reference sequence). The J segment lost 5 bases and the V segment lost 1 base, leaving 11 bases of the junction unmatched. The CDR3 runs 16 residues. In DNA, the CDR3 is TGTGCCACCAGCAGAGGACTCCGGGCGGGGGTTGACGAGCAGTACTTC. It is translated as CATSRGLRAGVDEQYF.

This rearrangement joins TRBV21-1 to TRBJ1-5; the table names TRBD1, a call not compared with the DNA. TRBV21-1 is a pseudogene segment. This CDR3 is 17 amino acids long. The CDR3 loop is CASSKGAGQHLHQPQHF. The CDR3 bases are TGTGCCAGCAGCAAAGGGGCGGGACAGCACCTACATCAGCCCCAGCATTTT.

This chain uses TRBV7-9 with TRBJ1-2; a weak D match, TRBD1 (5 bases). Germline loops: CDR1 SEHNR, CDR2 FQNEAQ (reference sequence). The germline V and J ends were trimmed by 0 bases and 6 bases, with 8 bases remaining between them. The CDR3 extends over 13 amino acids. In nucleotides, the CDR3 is TGTGCCAGCAGCTTAGCTGGAGGGGATGGCTACACCTTC. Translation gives CASSLAGGDGYTF.

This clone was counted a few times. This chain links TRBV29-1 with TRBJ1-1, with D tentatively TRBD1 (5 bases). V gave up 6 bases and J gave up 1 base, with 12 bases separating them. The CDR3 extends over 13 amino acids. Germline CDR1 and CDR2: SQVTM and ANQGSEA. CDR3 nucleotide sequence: TGCAGCGTCACCGGGGCCAGGAACACTGAAGCTTTCTTT. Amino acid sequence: CSVTGARNTEAFF.

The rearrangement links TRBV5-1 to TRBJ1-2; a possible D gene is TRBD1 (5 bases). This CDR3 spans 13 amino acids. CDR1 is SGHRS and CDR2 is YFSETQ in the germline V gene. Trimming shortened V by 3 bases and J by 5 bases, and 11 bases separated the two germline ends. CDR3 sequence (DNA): TGCGCCAGCAGCTCTGGGACGGCGTATGGCTACACCTTC. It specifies CASSSGTAYGYTF.

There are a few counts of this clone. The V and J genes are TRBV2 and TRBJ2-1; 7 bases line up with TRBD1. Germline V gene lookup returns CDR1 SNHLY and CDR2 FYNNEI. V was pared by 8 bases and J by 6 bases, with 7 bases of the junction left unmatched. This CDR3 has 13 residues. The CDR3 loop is CASEKGASNEQFF. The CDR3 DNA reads TGTGCCAGCGAAAAGGGGGCTAGCAATGAGCAGTTCTTC.

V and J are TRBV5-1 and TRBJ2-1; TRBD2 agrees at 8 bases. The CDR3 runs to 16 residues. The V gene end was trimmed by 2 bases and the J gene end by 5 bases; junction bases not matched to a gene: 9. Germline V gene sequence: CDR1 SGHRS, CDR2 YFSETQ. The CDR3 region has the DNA TGCGCCAGCAGCTTAGTGAGCGGGAGAGGACACAATGAGCAGTTCTTC. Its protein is CASSLVSGRGHNEQFF.

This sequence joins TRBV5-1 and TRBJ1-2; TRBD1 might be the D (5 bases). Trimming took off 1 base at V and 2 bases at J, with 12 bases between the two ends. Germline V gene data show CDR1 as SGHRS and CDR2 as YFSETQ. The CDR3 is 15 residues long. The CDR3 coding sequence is TGCGCCAGCAGCTTGAATTCAGGGAGAAACTATGGCTACACCTTC. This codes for CASSLNSGRNYGYTF.